These 27 T cell receptor beta chains originate from one sample sequenced in a study of blood T cell repertoires in COVID-19. TCRdb's table, derived via immunoSEQ multiplex PCR, lists solely in-frame clones and lacks some. The table lists 150,000 to 200,000 clones, about 87% of them singletons. Sequencing was carried out using peripheral blood. Receptor source: a man between 18 and 35 years old with active or convalescent COVID-19.

V gene TRBV19 combines with J gene TRBJ1-1; D not certain. V was trimmed by 6 bases and J by 0 bases, leaving 20 bases between them. The CDR3 is made up of 17 amino acids. Germline V gives CDR1 LNHDA, CDR2 SQIVND (reference sequence). The CDR3 region is CASSTSLGREMNTEAFF. The CDR3 bases are TGTGCCAGTAGCACTTCTCTGGGGAGGGAAATGAACACTGAAGCTTTCTTT.

The chain uses TRBV19 and TRBJ1-5; D is perhaps TRBD1 (6 bases). Trimming stripped 2 bases from V and 5 bases from J, with 10 bases between. Germline CDR1 LNHDA, CDR2 SQIVND (reference sequence). The CDR3 is made up of 14 amino acids. CDR3 DNA: TGTGCCAGTAGTATAAAGGGGGACCATCAGCCCCAGCATTTT. Translated, it gives CASSIKGDHQPQHF.

The chain employs TRBV2 and TRBJ1-5, with D unclear. The germline V gene encodes CDR1 SNHLY and CDR2 FYNNEI. V lost 3 bases and J 5 bases, leaving 14 bases between the germline ends. This CDR3 region has 15 residues. The CDR3 nucleotides are TGTGCCAGCAGTGAGGGGAGCAATAGTCATCAGCCCCAGCATTTT. The encoded protein is CASSEGSNSHQPQHF.

The chain carries TRBV30 and TRBJ2-7; D unresolved. Germline CDR1 is GTSNPN and CDR2 is SVGIG (reference sequence). The CDR3 is made up of 11 amino acids. Trimming took 1 base from V and 3 from J, leaving 4 bases between them. The CDR3 loop is CAWSGSYEQYF. In nucleotides, the CDR3 is TGTGCCTGGAGTGGGAGCTACGAGCAGTACTTC.

This clone was counted a single time. The genes are TRBV9 and TRBJ1-1, with D tentatively TRBD1 (5 bases). This CDR3 is 14 amino acids long. The germline CDR1 and CDR2 sequences are SGDLS and YYNGEE. V lost 0 bases and J lost 4, with 10 bases in between. For the CDR3, the DNA is TGTGCCAGCAGCGTAGGGGGCGGGGGCACTGAAGCTTTCTTT. It yields the protein CASSVGGGGTEAFF.

The chain carries TRBV28 and TRBJ1-6; no firm D call. Trimming left V 3 bases short and J 12 bases short, with 6 bases between. CDR1 MDHEN and CDR2 SYDVKM come from the germline V gene. The CDR3 contains 11 residues. CDR3 bases: TGTGCCAGCAGTTTCTCGGGACCCCTCCACTTT. It codes for CASSFSGPLHF. The whole variable domain, filled in from reference TRBV28 and TRBJ1-6, reads DVKVTQSSRYLVKRTGEKVFLECVQDMDHENMFWYRQDPGLGLRLIYFSYDVKMKEKGDIPEGYSVSREKKERFSLILESASTNQTSMYLCASSFSGPLHFGNGTRLTVT.

The chain combines TRBV7-8 with TRBJ2-7, with 10 bases lining up with TRBD2. V gave up 3 bases and J gave up 0 bases; unmatched junction bases: 8. CDR3 length: 17 residues. The germline gives CDR1 SGHVS, CDR2 FQNEAQ. The CDR3 protein is CASSFVTSGFSSYEQYF. CDR3 coding DNA: TGTGCCAGCAGCTTCGTGACTAGCGGGTTCTCCTCCTACGAGCAGTACTTC.

V and J are TRBV19 and TRBJ2-1; 14 bases are shared with TRBD2. This CDR3 is built from 16 residues. The V and J ends lost 6 bases and 5 bases, in that order; junction bases with no gene match: 6. The germline CDR1 and CDR2 sequences are LNHDA and SQIVND (reference sequence). In DNA form, the CDR3 reads TGTGCCAGTAGAAGACTAGCGGGAGGGTCCGACAATGAGCAGTTCTTC. Translating it yields CASRRLAGGSDNEQFF.

CDR3 coding DNA: TGTGCCATCTCTACCACACAGGGGGCCTACGAGCAGTACGTC. It is translated as CAISTTQGAYEQYV. V gene TRBV28 combines with J gene TRBJ2-7; TRBD1 matches 8 bases. The CDR3 is 14 residues long. The trim removed 10 bases at V and 2 bases at J, leaving 10 bases unmatched. CDR1 is MDHEN, CDR2 SYDVKM, per germline.

The rearrangement links TRBV25-1 to TRBJ1-4; no clear D. The CDR3 spans 15 residues. Germline V lookup: CDR1 MGHDK, CDR2 SYGVNS. Trimming removed 4 bases from V and 0 bases from J, with 9 bases in between. The DNA of the CDR3 is TGTGCCAGCAGTGTTACGGGGACAACTAATGAAAAACTGTTTTTT. It specifies CASSVTGTTNEKLFF.

V is TRBV10-3 and J is TRBJ1-3, with D tentatively TRBD1 (6 bases). The CDR3 extends over 17 amino acids. Trimming stripped 10 bases from V and 0 bases from J, with 22 bases between. CDR1 ENHRY and CDR2 SYGVKD come from the germline V gene. The CDR3 DNA is TGTGCCAGCAGGACCTTCGGGACAAGAGGCTCTGGAAACACCATATATTTT. Protein: CASRTFGTRGSGNTIYF.

The CDR3 nucleotides read TGTGCTAGTGGTTTGGGTACAGGCTACACAGATACGCAGTATTTT. Protein sequence: CASGLGTGYTDTQYF. J is TRBJ2-3 and V is TRBV12-5; D possibly corresponds to TRBD1 (5 bases). Trimming cost V 1 base and J 2 bases, with 10 bases left between them. Germline CDR1 reads LGHNT; CDR2 reads FRNRAP. CDR3 length equals 15 residues.

The rearrangement uses TRBV28 and TRBJ1-2; D is uncertain. CDR3 length equals 13 residues. Germline assignment: CDR1 MDHEN and CDR2 SYDVKM. V dropped 5 bases and J dropped 4 bases, with 11 bases sitting between them. DNA for the CDR3: TGTGCCAGCAGTGAACAGAAAGTCTATGGCTACACCTTC. Its translation is CASSEQKVYGYTF.

The genes are TRBV6-1 and TRBJ2-7; the D is unclear. Per the germline V gene, CDR1 is MNHNS and CDR2 is SASEGT. The CDR3 has 16 residues. V was pared by 0 bases and J by 1 base, with 13 bases between. The CDR3 spells CASSEAIYDFSYEQYV. In DNA form, the CDR3 reads TGTGCCAGCAGTGAAGCGATCTACGACTTTTCCTACGAGCAGTACGTC.

This rearrangement joins TRBV29-1 to TRBJ2-1; TRBD1 agrees at 9 bases. Germline CDR1 and CDR2: SQVTM and ANQGSEA. Germline trimming cut 7 bases from V and 4 bases from J; bases unmatched to any gene: 17. The CDR3 totals 17 residues. CDR3 DNA sequence: TGCAGCGCCGCGGGGACAGGGTCTGGGCGGGATTACAATGAGCAGTTCTTC. Translating gives CSAAGTGSGRDYNEQFF.

The chain employs TRBV19 and TRBJ1-1; D ambiguous. The CDR3 spans 13 residues. Trimming cost V 5 bases and J 9 bases, with 16 bases left between them. The germline V gene has CDR1 LNHDA and CDR2 SQIVND (reference sequence). Written as DNA, the CDR3 is TGTGCCAGTAGTGACGGGTTCCGGAATAAAGCTTTCTTT. It codes for CASSDGFRNKAFF. Using reference TRBV19 and TRBJ1-1 for the parts outside the CDR3, the full variable domain is DGGITQSPKYLFRKEGQNVTLSCEQNLNHDAMYWYRQDPGQGLRLIYYSQIVNDFQKGDIAEGYSVSREKKESFPLTVTSAQKNPTAFYLCASSDGFRNKAFFGQGTRLTVV.

The rearrangement uses TRBV18 and TRBJ2-3, with no clear D. The CDR3 is made up of 11 amino acids. The ends were cut back, 3 bases at V and 6 bases at J, with 4 bases in the middle. CDR1 is KGHSH, CDR2 LQKENI, per germline. This chain's CDR3 is CASSPSDTQYF. The CDR3 nucleotides are TGTGCCAGCTCACCGTCTGATACGCAGTATTTT.

The chain uses TRBV5-1 and TRBJ1-5; TRBD1 is a possible D gene (6 bases). This CDR3 is 17 amino acids long. CDR1 and CDR2 from the germline V gene are SGHRS and YFSETQ. The V and J ends lost 0 bases and 5 bases respectively, with 18 bases between them. CDR3 residues: CASSLEGGGDGHQPQHF. For the CDR3, the DNA is TGCGCCAGCAGCTTGGAAGGGGGGGGCGATGGGCATCAGCCCCAGCATTTT.

The chain employs TRBV7-2 and TRBJ1-6; 12 nucleotides match TRBD1. Germline V gene sequence: CDR1 SGHTA, CDR2 FQGNSA. There are 16 residues in the CDR3. The V and J ends lost 6 bases and 12 bases, in that order; junction bases with no gene match: 12. The DNA of the CDR3 is TGTGCCAGCAGGGGGACAGGGGGCCTTTCGGGGTTACCCCTCCACTTT. This sequence encodes CASRGTGGLSGLPLHF. Full variable domain (remainder filled in from reference TRBV7-2 and TRBJ1-6): GAGVSQSPSNKVTEKGKDVELRCDPISGHTALYWYRQSLGQGLEFLIYFQGNSAPDKSGLPSDRFSAERTGGSVSTLTIQRTQQEDSAVYLCASRGTGGLSGLPLHFGNGTRLTVT.

This chain uses TRBV3-1 (or the pseudogene TRBV3-2) with TRBJ2-5, with 8 bases lining up with TRBD2. Germline assignment: CDR1 LGHDT and CDR2 YNNKEL (reference sequence). This CDR3 spans 15 amino acids. Trimming at V came to 1 base and at J to 5 bases, leaving 6 bases not matched to a gene. In DNA form, the CDR3 reads TGTGCCAGCAGCCAAGTTGTCGGGAGGGGGGAGACCCAGTACTTC. It translates to CASSQVVGRGETQYF.

The sample holds a few counts of this clone. This sequence joins TRBV7-2 and TRBJ1-5; TRBD1 matches at 7 bases. Trimming removed 4 bases from V and 12 bases from J; junction bases left unmatched: 3. Germline CDR1 is SGHTA and CDR2 is FQGNSA. The CDR3 runs to 11 residues. This CDR3 reads CASSSDRVQHF. In DNA, the CDR3 is TGTGCCAGCAGCTCCGACAGGGTCCAGCATTTT.

The gene calls are TRBV3-1 (or the pseudogene TRBV3-2) and TRBJ1-1; no definite D call. The CDR3 sequence is 14 residues long. The V end was cut by 1 base, the J end by 1 base, with 7 bases between. Germline V gene data show CDR1 as LGHDT and CDR2 as YNNKEL (reference sequence). CDR3 nucleotides: TGTGCCAGCAGCCAAGTGGGAGGGAACACTGAAGCTTTCTTT. It encodes CASSQVGGNTEAFF.

The chain combines TRBV14 with TRBJ1-1; TRBD1 matches 8 bases. Germline V CDR1 and CDR2: SGHDN, FVKESK. The V segment lost 6 bases and the J segment 3 bases; nucleotides outside the gene matches: 9. This CDR3 is 15 amino acids long. This CDR3 reads CASRKTGAKHTEAFF. In nucleotides, the CDR3 is TGTGCCAGCAGGAAGACAGGGGCAAAGCACACTGAAGCTTTCTTT.

The rearrangement links TRBV12-5 to TRBJ2-3; 9 nucleotides agree with TRBD1. Germline V gene data show CDR1 as LGHNT and CDR2 as FRNRAP. Trimming removed 0 bases from V and 8 bases from J; junction bases left unmatched: 9. The CDR3 is 16 residues long. CDR3 protein: CASGLVLQGALTTQYF. The CDR3, as DNA: TGTGCTAGTGGTTTGGTATTACAGGGGGCGCTTACTACGCAGTATTTT.

The chain employs TRBV7-2 and TRBJ2-1; 13 nucleotides agree with TRBD2. The ends lost 0 bases at V and 6 bases at J; junction bases unmatched: 5. The CDR3 runs to 17 residues. Germline V CDR1 and CDR2: SGHTA, FQGNSA. The CDR3 loop reads CASSLAGGLAGRNEQFF. CDR3 coding DNA: TGTGCCAGCAGCTTAGCCGGGGGACTAGCGGGACGCAATGAGCAGTTCTTC.

The chain recombines TRBV27 with TRBJ1-2; 9 bases align to TRBD1. V shed 2 bases, J shed 6 bases, and the junction held 1 base outside the gene matches. CDR1 is MNHEY and CDR2 is SMNVEV in the germline V gene (reference sequence). The CDR3 runs 13 residues. This CDR3 is CASSLTGGNGYTF. The CDR3 nucleotides are TGTGCCAGCAGTTTAACAGGGGGCAATGGCTACACCTTC.

The chain combines TRBV5-1 with TRBJ2-2, with 14 nucleotides matching TRBD2. The trim removed 2 bases at V and 0 bases at J, leaving 3 bases unmatched. The germline V gene encodes CDR1 SGHRS and CDR2 YFSETQ. This CDR3 has 18 residues. CDR3 loop: CASSLGTSGRANTGELFF. The DNA for the CDR3 is TGCGCCAGCAGCTTAGGGACTAGCGGGAGAGCGAACACCGGGGAGCTGTTTTTT.